These 9 T cell receptor beta chains share one sample of origin, sequenced in a study of CD8 T cells in ankylosing spondylitis. Points from the study as a whole: Seemingly characteristic of ankylosing spondylitis blood was a TCR beta motif consisting of roughly 8 highly homologous variants.

Antigen specificity for these receptors is unknown. TCRdb re-analysed the 5' RACE reads in MiXCR, keeping a single row per CDR3 protein. The sample has 700,000 or so distinct CDR3 sequences, roughly 19% seen once. What was sequenced was blood, either unsorted or a sorted T cell fraction (not recorded which). These receptors were obtained from a male donor with ankylosing spondylitis.

This clonotype was seen more than once but under ten times. The chain links TRBV20-1 to TRBJ1-1; no definite D call. Germline lookup yields CDR1 DFQATT and CDR2 SNEGSKA (reference sequence). This CDR3 is built from 15 residues. The V end was cut by 3 bases, the J end by 3 bases, with 17 bases between. This CDR3 is CSASVGGGGYTEAFF. CDR3 bases: TGCAGTGCTAGCGTGGGAGGCGGTGGGTACACTGAAGCTTTCTTT.

In this sample, this clonotype turned up a few times. The chain has TRBV20-1 and TRBJ2-5; D is perhaps TRBD2 (7 bases). V dropped 1 base and J dropped 4 bases, with 10 bases sitting between them. CDR3 length equals 13 residues. CDR1 and CDR2 from the germline V gene are DFQATT and SNEGSKA (reference sequence). CDR3 nucleotides: TGCAGTGCTAGAGGGGGGGGCGCAGAGACCCAGTACTTC. Amino acids: CSARGGGAETQYF.

This chain links TRBV29-1 with TRBJ2-7; TRBD1 matches 9 bases. Losses at the gene ends were 6 bases for V and 5 bases for J; bases not matched to a gene: 11. Germline loops: CDR1 SQVTM, CDR2 ANQGSEA. CDR3 length: 14 residues. The CDR3 spells CSVGGQGGPDEQYF. In DNA, the CDR3 is TGCAGCGTGGGGGGACAGGGAGGACCTGACGAGCAGTACTTC.

This sequence joins TRBV11-2 and TRBJ2-1, with 8 bases that match TRBD1. V was pared by 4 bases and J by 8 bases, with 7 bases of the junction left unmatched. The germline V gene encodes CDR1 SGHAT and CDR2 FQNNGV. This CDR3 spans 14 amino acids. CDR3 DNA sequence: TGTGCCAGCAGCTCCCAGGGGGCGTCGGATGAGCAGTTCTTC. Translated, it gives CASSSQGASDEQFF.

The sample holds a few counts of this clonotype. The chain combines TRBV12-3 or TRBV12-4 with TRBJ1-5; tentative D call: TRBD1 (6 bases). V was pared by 6 bases and J by 0 bases, with 21 bases between. This CDR3 contains 18 residues. This CDR3 is CASSLDSPGAYSNQPQHF. The CDR3 bases are TGTGCCAGCAGCCTGGACTCCCCAGGGGCTTATAGCAATCAGCCCCAGCATTTT.

This clonotype was counted a few times. The rearrangement links TRBV2 to TRBJ2-5; D may correspond to TRBD1 or TRBD2 (6 bases each). The germline V and J ends were trimmed by 7 bases and 1 base, with 13 bases remaining between them. Germline V gives CDR1 SNHLY, CDR2 FYNNEI. The CDR3 is 14 residues long. The DNA for the CDR3 is TGTGCCAGCAAAGGGGGGCTCCTCCAAGAGACCCAGTACTTC. This sequence encodes CASKGGLLQETQYF.

V usage is TRBV21-1 and J usage is TRBJ2-7; the table's D call of TRBD1 was not tested on the DNA. TRBV21-1 is marked as a pseudogene. This CDR3 is 15 amino acids long. Here the CDR3 reads CASSTSAPGQGEQYF. CDR3 nucleotides: TGTGCCAGCAGCACTTCGGCCCCGGGGCAGGGCGAGCAGTACTTC.

This clonotype was counted a single time. A much bigger clone sits one base away, suggesting this may be a read error. The V gene is TRBV3-1, the J gene TRBJ2-3; 10 positions match TRBD2. The CDR3 runs 15 residues. With 5 bases clipped from V and 2 bases from J, the junction kept 4 bases outside the gene matches. Germline V gives CDR1 LGHDT, CDR2 YNNKEL (reference sequence). CDR3 DNA: TGTGCCAGCAGCTTCGGACTAGCGGTCACAGATACGCAGTATTTT. Translation gives CASSFGLAVTDTQYF.

This clonotype was counted between two and nine times. The genes are TRBV3-1 and TRBJ1-2; the D gene is possibly TRBD1 (6 bases). The CDR3 extends over 14 amino acids. V was cut by 3 bases and J by 4 bases, with 12 bases left in between. The V gene's germline CDR1 is LGHDT and CDR2 YNNKEL (reference sequence). CDR3 protein: CASSHFGRGYGYTF. CDR3 in DNA: TGTGCCAGCAGCCATTTCGGCAGGGGCTATGGCTACACCTTC.